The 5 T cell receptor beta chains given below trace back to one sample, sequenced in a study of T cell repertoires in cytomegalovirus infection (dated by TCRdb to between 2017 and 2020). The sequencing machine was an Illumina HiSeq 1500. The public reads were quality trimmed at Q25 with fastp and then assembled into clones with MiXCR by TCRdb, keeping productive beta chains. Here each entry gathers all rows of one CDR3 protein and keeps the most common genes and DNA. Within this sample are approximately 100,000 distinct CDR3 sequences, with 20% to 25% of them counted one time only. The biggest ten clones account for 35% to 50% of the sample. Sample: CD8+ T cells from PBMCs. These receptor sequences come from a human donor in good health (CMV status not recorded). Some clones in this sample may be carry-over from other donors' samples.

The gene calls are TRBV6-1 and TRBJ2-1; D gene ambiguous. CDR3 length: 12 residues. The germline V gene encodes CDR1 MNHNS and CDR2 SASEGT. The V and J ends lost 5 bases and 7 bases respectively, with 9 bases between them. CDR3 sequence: CASSNSRNEQFF. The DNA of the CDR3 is TGTGCCAGCAGTAACAGCAGAAATGAGCAGTTCTTC.

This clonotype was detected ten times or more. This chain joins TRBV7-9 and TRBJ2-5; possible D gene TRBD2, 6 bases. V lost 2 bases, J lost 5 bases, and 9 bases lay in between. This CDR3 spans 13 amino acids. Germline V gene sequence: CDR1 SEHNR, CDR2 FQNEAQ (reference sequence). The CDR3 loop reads CASSLRGKETQYF. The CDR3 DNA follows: TGTGCCAGCAGCTTACGCGGGAAGGAGACCCAGTACTTC.

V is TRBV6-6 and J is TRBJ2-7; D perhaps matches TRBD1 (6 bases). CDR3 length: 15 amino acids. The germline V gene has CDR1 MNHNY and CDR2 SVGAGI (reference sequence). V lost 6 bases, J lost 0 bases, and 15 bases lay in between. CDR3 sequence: CASRLNRARSYEQYF. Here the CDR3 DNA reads TGTGCCAGCAGACTTAACAGGGCTCGCTCCTACGAGCAGTACTTC.

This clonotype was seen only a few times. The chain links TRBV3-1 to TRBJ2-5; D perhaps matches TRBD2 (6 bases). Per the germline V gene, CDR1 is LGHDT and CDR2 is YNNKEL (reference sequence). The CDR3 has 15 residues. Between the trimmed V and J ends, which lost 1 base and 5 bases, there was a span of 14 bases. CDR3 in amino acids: CASSQGREMPETQYF. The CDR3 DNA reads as TGTGCCAGCAGCCAAGGACGGGAGATGCCGGAGACCCAGTACTTC.

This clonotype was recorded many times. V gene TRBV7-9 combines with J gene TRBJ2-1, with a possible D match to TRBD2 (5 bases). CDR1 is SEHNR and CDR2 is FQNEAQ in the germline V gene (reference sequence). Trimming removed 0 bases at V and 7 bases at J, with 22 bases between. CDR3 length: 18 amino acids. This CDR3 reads CASSLASLGIRDLNEQFF. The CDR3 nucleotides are TGTGCCAGCAGCTTAGCGAGCTTGGGAATTCGGGATTTGAATGAGCAGTTCTTC. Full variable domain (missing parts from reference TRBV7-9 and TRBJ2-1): DTGVSQNPRHKITKRGQNVTFRCDPISEHNRLYWYRQTLGQGPEFLTYFQNEAQLEKSRLLSDRFSAERPKGSFSTLEIQRTEQGDSAMYLCASSLASLGIRDLNEQFFGPGTRLTVL.